Detailed here is one T cell receptor (beta chain). In the source study's methods: Using reference gene primer amplification, nucleated cell counts were estimated. TCRdb's table, derived via immunoSEQ multiplex PCR, lists solely in-frame clones and lacks some. V, J and clone size are taken as reported in that table, and D and trimming were inferred from the DNA itself. Of 88,000 or so clones listed, less than 90% were seen once; the top ten hold less than 9%. This sample was included in a study of blood T cell repertoires in COVID-19. Study-wide background: From the United States, Italy and Spain came samples of acute and convalescent COVID-19. T cells, B-cell-depleted T cells, or PBMCs supplied cDNA or gDNA.

V was pared by 4 bases and J by 0 bases, with 10 bases between. The CDR3 totals 14 residues. Germline V gene data show CDR1 as MNHNY and CDR2 as SVGAGI (reference sequence). The chain has TRBV6-6 and TRBJ2-7, with TRBD2 as a possible D gene (5 bases). This TCR derives from a man aged 55 to 70 with acute or convalescent COVID-19. The sample was peripheral blood. In nucleotides, the CDR3 is TGTGCCAGCAGTTGGTCTACTAGCTCCTACGAGCAGTACTTC. Protein sequence: CASSWSTSSYEQYF.